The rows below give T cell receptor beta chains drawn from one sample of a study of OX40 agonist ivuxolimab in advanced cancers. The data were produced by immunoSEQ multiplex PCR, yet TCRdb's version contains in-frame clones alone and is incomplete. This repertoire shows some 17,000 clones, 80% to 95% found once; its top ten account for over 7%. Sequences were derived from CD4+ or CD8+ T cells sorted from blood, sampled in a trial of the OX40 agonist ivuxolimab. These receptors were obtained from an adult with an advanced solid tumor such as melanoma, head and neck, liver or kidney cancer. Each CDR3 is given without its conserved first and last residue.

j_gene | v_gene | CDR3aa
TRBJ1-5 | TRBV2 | ASSEWGLDSNQPQH
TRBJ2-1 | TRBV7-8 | ASSSRLAGAYNEQF
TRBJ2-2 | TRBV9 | ASSSGDTGELF
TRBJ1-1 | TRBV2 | ASMRRGQTEAF
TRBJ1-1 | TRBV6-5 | ASSYFNRGTEAF
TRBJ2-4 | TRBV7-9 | ASSRPETDIQY
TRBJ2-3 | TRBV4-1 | ASSLSTDTQY
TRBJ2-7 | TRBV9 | ASSGDRENGGYEQY
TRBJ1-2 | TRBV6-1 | ASSETASYGVYGYT
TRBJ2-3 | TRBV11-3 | ASSRGGLGTDTQY
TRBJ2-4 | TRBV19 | ASSIGGPEFTKNIQY
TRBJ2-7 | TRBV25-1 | ASSDSGSVTYEQY
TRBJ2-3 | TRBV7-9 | ASRGLAERFSTDTQY
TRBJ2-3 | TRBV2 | ASSEGGADASTDTQY
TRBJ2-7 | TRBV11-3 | ASTGWEPYEQY
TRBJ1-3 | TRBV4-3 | ASSQGTSIGNTIY
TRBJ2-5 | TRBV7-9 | ASSLGSGKWETQY
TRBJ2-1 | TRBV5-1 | ASSLDRTAYNEQF
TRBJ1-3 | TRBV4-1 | ASTLRPSGNTIY
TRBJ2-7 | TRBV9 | ASSVAGKTYEQY
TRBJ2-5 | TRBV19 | ASSIVGGLQETQY
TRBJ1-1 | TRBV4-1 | ASSHEQTGATEAF
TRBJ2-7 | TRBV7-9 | ASSSRDSPRPYEQY
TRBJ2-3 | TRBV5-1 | ASSLAETGVPTDTQY
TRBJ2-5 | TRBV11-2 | ASSYPVGTWETQY
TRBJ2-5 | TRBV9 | ASSPWGGKETQY
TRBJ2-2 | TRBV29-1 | SVPQGGSTGELF
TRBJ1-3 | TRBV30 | AWSVLSGGNTIY
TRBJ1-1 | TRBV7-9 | ASSFGGANDEAF
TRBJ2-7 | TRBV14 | ASSLQGRYHEQY
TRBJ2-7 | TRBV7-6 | ASSWDITYEQY
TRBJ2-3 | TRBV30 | AIGTGVADTQY
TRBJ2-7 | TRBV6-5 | ASRGHRGTDEQY
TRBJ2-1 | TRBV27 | ASSLRQHSYNEQF
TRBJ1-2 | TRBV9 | ASSVGAGSLDGYT
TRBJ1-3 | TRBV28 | ASSIPPGQGADTIY
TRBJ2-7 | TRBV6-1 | ASSKVLSGTGIYEQY
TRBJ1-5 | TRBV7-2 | ASSLIEGDQPQH
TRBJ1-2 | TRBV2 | ASSFGATNYGYT
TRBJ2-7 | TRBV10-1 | ASNSRGTPYEQY
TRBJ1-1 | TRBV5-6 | ASSSGQGARAF
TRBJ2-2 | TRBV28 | AFCCGLDNTGELF
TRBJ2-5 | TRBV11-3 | ASSPKVQEMETQY
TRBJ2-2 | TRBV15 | ATSRDRDTGELF
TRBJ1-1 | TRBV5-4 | ASSLENDGGAF
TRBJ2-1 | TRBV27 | ASSFGQGANEQF
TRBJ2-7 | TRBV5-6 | ASSLGHAYEQY
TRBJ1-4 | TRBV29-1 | SVGGGNEKLF
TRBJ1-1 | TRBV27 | ASSYIRNTEAF
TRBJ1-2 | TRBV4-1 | ASSQEVRGGGYGYT
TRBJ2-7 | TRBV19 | ASRLTGWSDEQY
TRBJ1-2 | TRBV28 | ASSGRGSYGYT
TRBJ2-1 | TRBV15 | ATSRLTGPADNEQF
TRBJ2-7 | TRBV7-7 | ASSLGTGQDEQY
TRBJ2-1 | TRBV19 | ASSIEGVLSYNEQF
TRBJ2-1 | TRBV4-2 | ASSQGQRETYNEQF
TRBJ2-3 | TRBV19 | ASSIALDGDTQY
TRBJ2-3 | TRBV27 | ASALLAGVSSDTQY